Listed below are T cell receptor beta chains from one sample, sequenced in a study of T cell responses to AZD1222 COVID-19 vaccine. Sequencing was performed with immunoSEQ multiplex PCR; in TCRdb, only in-frame clones are kept and a portion is missing. Here the sample spans approximately 150,000 clones, 85% to 95% being singletons. The source material was peripheral blood, sampled on day 0 of AZD1222 vaccination. The receptors come from an adult in good health. Each CDR3 is given with its conserved first and last residue. D genes are given only for firm matches. Clone size is given for some rows only: seen once, a few or many times, or a class if the clone is expanded.

clone_size d_call j_call v_call cdr3_nt cdr3_aa
once TRBD2 TRBJ2-1 TRBV19 TGTGCCAGTAGTATCCGGACTAGCGGGGGCAATGAGCAGTTCTTC CASSIRTSGGNEQFF
- TRBD1 TRBJ1-2 TRBV27 TGTGCCAGCAGGACAGGGAATAACTATGGCTACACCTTC CASRTGNNYGYTF
- - TRBJ1-2 TRBV6-1 TGTGCCAGCAGTGAAGCAGGGTATGGCTACACCTTC CASSEAGYGYTF
- - TRBJ2-7 TRBV9 TGTGCCAGCAGCCGCAGCTCCTACGAGCAGTACTTC CASSRSSYEQYF
- TRBD2 TRBJ2-2 TRBV3-1/TRBV3-2 TGTGCCAGCAGCGTTTTTCTAGCGGGAGGGCGAAGCGGGGAGCTGTTTTTT CASSVFLAGGRSGELFF
- - TRBJ2-2 TRBV4-1 TGCGCCAGCAGCCAAGTGGAAGCAGGGGACTCGAACACCGGGGAGCTGTTTTTT CASSQVEAGDSNTGELFF
- - TRBJ1-2 TRBV19 TGTGCCAGTAGTATTCTGAGGGGAACAACTTATAACTATGGCTACACCTTC CASSILRGTTYNYGYTF
- TRBD1 TRBJ2-3 TRBV30 TGTGCCTGGAGTACAGGGGGAGCAGATACGCAGTATTTT CAWSTGGADTQYF
- TRBD1 TRBJ2-7 TRBV14 TGTGCCAGCAGCCAAGATGGCGCAGGGGGCTTGAGGGAGCAGTACTTC CASSQDGAGGLREQYF
- - TRBJ2-5 TRBV20-1 TGCAGTGCCGCGCGGCTAGAGACCCAGTACTTC CSAARLETQYF
- TRBD1 TRBJ2-7 TRBV15 TGTGCCACCACCACCGGGACAGGGAACTACGAGCAGTACTTC CATTTGTGNYEQYF
- - TRBJ1-2 TRBV3-1/TRBV3-2 TGTGCCAGCAGCCATCGCCAGGGTGGCGATGGCTACACCTTC CASSHRQGGDGYTF
- - TRBJ1-3 TRBV11-2 TGTGCCAGCAGCTTTTCCTTCTCTGGAAACACCATATATTTT CASSFSFSGNTIYF
- - TRBJ1-1 TRBV9 TGTGCCAGCACCACGGGACGGGATGGGGGTGAAGCTTTCTTT CASTTGRDGGEAFF
- TRBD1 TRBJ1-6 TRBV2 TGTGCCAGCACTAGGACAGGGGTTAATTCACCCCTCCACTTT CASTRTGVNSPLHF
- - TRBJ1-1 TRBV29-1 TGCAGCGTGACGGGGCGGGGGGTGTACTACACTGAAGCTTTCTTT CSVTGRGVYYTEAFF
- - TRBJ1-1 TRBV6-5 TGTGCCAGCAGTTACGCGGGTAGGGGCACTGAAGCTTTCTTT CASSYAGRGTEAFF
- - TRBJ1-3 TRBV9 TGTGCCAGCAGCGTAGGGGTGGGCTCTGGAAACACCATATATTTT CASSVGVGSGNTIYF
few - TRBJ1-1 TRBV19 TGTGCCAGTAGTATAGGAGGATTTGAAGCTTTCTTT CASSIGGFEAFF
- TRBD1 TRBJ2-1 TRBV10-3 TGTGCCATCAGTGAGAAGACAGGGGGCTCCTACAATGAGCAGTTCTTC CAISEKTGGSYNEQFF
- - TRBJ1-1 TRBV29-1 TGCAGCGTCGCGGACAGCTTGAACACTGAAGCTTTCTTT CSVADSLNTEAFF
few - TRBJ2-1 TRBV3-1/TRBV3-2 TGTGCCAGCAGCCAAGAATACTCCCCCTACAATGAGCAGTTCTTC CASSQEYSPYNEQFF
- TRBD2 TRBJ2-1 TRBV7-9 TGTGCCAGCAGACAACTAGCGGGGGGATACAATGAGCAGTTCTTC CASRQLAGGYNEQFF
- - TRBJ1-2 TRBV9 TGTGCCAGCAGCGTAGCGAGTGGCTACACCTTC CASSVASGYTF
- TRBD1 TRBJ1-2 TRBV25-1 TGTGCCAGCAGTGAAGGAACAGGGGAGGATGGCTACACCTTC CASSEGTGEDGYTF
- TRBD1 TRBJ1-1 TRBV6-5 TGTGCCAGCAGTTACTTTACAGGGGGCGCGAAAACTGAAGCTTTCTTT CASSYFTGGAKTEAFF
- - TRBJ2-7 TRBV2 TGTGCCAGCGACCCAGGGTCCGGCGAGCAGTACTTC CASDPGSGEQYF
- TRBD1 TRBJ1-3 TRBV30 TGTGCCTGGGGGACAGATGGAAACACCATATATTTT CAWGTDGNTIYF
- - TRBJ1-5 TRBV19 TGTGCCAGTAGTATTGACAATCAGCCCCAGCATTTT CASSIDNQPQHF
- - TRBJ2-3 TRBV6-5 TGTGCCAGCACCCAGGACATCCTGGCAGATACGCAGTATTTT CASTQDILADTQYF
- TRBD1 TRBJ1-1 TRBV12-5 TGTGCTAGTGGTAGGGACAGGGGACAAGCTTTCTTT CASGRDRGQAFF
- - TRBJ1-3 TRBV30 TGTGCCTGGAGTGTTGGAGGGATCTCTGGAAACACCATATATTTT CAWSVGGISGNTIYF
once - TRBJ2-7 TRBV10-2 TGCGCCAGCAGTTCCAGCCGGCCCTACGAGCAGTACTTC CASSSSRPYEQYF
- - TRBJ1-2 TRBV5-8 TGTGCCAGCAGCTTTAGAGGGGTTAGGAGCTACACCTTC CASSFRGVRSYTF
- TRBD2 TRBJ2-1 TRBV5-8 TGTGCCAGCAGCTTCGGTCTAGCGGGAAATGAGCAGTTCTTC CASSFGLAGNEQFF
- - TRBJ1-6 TRBV27 TGTGCCAGCAGTAGGTACCCCTCAGGGGAGCTATCACCCCTCCACTTT CASSRYPSGELSPLHF
- - TRBJ2-2 TRBV21-1 TGTGCCAGCAGCCTAATGGGGGAGATGGCCGGGGAGCTGTTTTTT CASSLMGEMAGELFF
- TRBD1 TRBJ1-2 TRBV5-4 TGTGCCAGCAGCTTCGGGGGGGACAGAGGCTACACCTTC CASSFGGDRGYTF
- TRBD1 TRBJ2-6 TRBV5-1 TGCGCCAGCAGCCAGGGACAGCAGACCACTGGGGCCAACGTCCTGACTTTC CASSQGQQTTGANVLTF
- TRBD1 TRBJ1-1 TRBV10-1 TGCGCCAGCAGTGGCAAGGCAGGGGGCCTAAACACTGAAGCTTTCTTT CASSGKAGGLNTEAFF
- - TRBJ2-7 TRBV6-1 TGTGCCAGCAGTGAAGTAATTCTGGGGAACGAGCAGTACTTC CASSEVILGNEQYF
few - TRBJ1-1 TRBV12-2 TGTGCAAATCTTACTGGGCAGGGGGAGGTGTGGACTGAAGCTTTCTTT CANLTGQGEVWTEAFF
- TRBD1 TRBJ2-7 TRBV11-2 TGTGCCAGCAGCTTAGTACGGACAGGGGGGAAGGAGCAGTACTTC CASSLVRTGGKEQYF
- - TRBJ1-5 TRBV18 TGTGCCAGCTCACCCCTACGGGAGGGGGGCAATCAGCCCCAGCATTTT CASSPLREGGNQPQHF
- - TRBJ1-2 TRBV2 TGTGCCAGCAGTAGTACAGGTTCCTACACCTTC CASSSTGSYTF